This TCR beta chain came from a study of cytomegalovirus exposure and HLA in healthy donors. General study results and limits: It was likely that a cluster of highly shared sequence variants was a sequencing artifact. A later examination showed that TCR association rates differed by HLA locus, with DRB1 most and HLA-C fewest.

Comments on this clone: Its antigen remains unknown. An end of the junction does not agree with germline; a read error may underlie this. The sample contains more than one DNA sequence encoding this CDR3.

This PCR relied on a set of 60 Vbeta primers and 13 Jbeta primers. Using immunoSEQ multiplex PCR, the repertoire was profiled, and TCRdb retains in-frame clones only, with some absent. Here the sample spans about 120,000 clones, roughly 86% being singletons. Material for sequencing was PBMCs. This clonotype originated in a man aged 40-50 years in good health and CMV-seronegative.

This chain's CDR3 is CASSALPGGVDSPLHF. The DNA for the CDR3 is TGTGCCAGCAGTGCCCTCCCCGGGGGGGTAGATTCCCCCCTCCACTTT. This sequence joins TRBV25-1 and TRBJ1-6; perhaps TRBD1 as D (5 bases). This CDR3 region has 16 residues. Germline CDR1 MGHDK, CDR2 SYGVNS.